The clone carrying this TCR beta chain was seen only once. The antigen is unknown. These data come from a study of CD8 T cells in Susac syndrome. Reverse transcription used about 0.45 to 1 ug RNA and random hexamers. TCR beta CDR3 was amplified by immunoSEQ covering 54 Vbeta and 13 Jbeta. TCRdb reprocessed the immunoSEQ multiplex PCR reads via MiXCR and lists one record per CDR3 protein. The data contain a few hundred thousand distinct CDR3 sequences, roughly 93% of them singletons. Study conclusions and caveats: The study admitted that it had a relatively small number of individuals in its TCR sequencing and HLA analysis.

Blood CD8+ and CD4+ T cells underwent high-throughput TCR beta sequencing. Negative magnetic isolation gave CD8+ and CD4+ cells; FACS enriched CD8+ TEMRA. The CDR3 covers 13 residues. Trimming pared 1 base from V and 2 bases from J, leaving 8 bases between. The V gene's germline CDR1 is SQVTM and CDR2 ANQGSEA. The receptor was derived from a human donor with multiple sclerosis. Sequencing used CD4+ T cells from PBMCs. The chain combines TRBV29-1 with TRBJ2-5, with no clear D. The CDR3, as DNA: TGCAGCGTTGAAGTCCAGCAACAAGAGACCCAGTACTTC. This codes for CSVEVQQQETQYF.